This TCR beta chain was identified in a study of cytomegalovirus exposure and HLA in healthy donors. Overall study context: Counted in an early data release were tens of millions of unique TCRs from HLA-typed donors. Study-wide results and limits: As was reported, the classifier diagnosed cytomegalovirus status with high specificity and sensitivity.

With 60 Vbeta and 13 Jbeta primers, the PCR was carried out. Profiled with immunoSEQ multiplex PCR; TCRdb holds only in-frame clones, not every one. The profile shows over 110,000 clones, under 90% of them singletons. V shed 2 bases and J 2 bases; nucleotides not matched to a gene: 11. CDR3 length: 19 residues. The V gene's germline CDR1 is SGHTA and CDR2 FQGNSA. Notes on this clone: Its specificity is not known.

The TCR was taken from a male donor in good health and CMV-seronegative. The genes are TRBV7-2 and TRBJ2-3, with 12 bases that match TRBD2. Sequencing input: PBMCs. The CDR3: CASSLMRLAGVGHTDTQYF. Written as DNA, the CDR3 is TGTGCCAGCAGCTTAATGAGACTAGCGGGAGTGGGGCACACAGATACGCAGTATTTT.